The 13 T cell receptor beta chains presented below share a single source sample, sequenced in a study of blood T cell repertoires in COVID-19. Libraries were prepared by immunoSEQ multiplex PCR; TCRdb keeps only in-frame clonotypes and omits some of them. The table has tens of thousands of clones, more than 80% seen once. Material for sequencing was peripheral blood. The receptor source for this set is a man aged 60 to 69 with acute or convalescent COVID-19.

The chain recombines TRBV3-1 (or the pseudogene TRBV3-2) with TRBJ1-6, with no clear D. The CDR3 runs to 16 residues. V was trimmed by 1 base and J by 0 bases, leaving 7 bases between them. CDR1 LGHDT and CDR2 YNNKEL come from the germline V gene (reference sequence). For the CDR3, the DNA is TGTGCCAGCAGCCAAGCCAGAACCTCCTATAATTCACCCCTCCACTTT. Its protein product is CASSQARTSYNSPLHF.

This rearrangement joins TRBV3-1 (or the pseudogene TRBV3-2) to TRBJ2-7, with TRBD2 identical over 8 bases. The CDR3 consists of 14 residues. Trimming removed 7 bases from V and 0 bases from J; junction bases left unmatched: 5. Looked up from germline, CDR1 is LGHDT and CDR2 is YNNKEL (reference sequence). CDR3 DNA: TGTGCCAGCAATACAGCGGGGGCCTCCTACGAGCAGTACTTC. This gives the protein CASNTAGASYEQYF.

This clone was counted once. The CDR3 region has the DNA TGTGCCAGCAGTTACCGGGAAATAGTTAACTATGGCTACACCTTC. This codes for CASSYREIVNYGYTF. V gene TRBV6-6 combines with J gene TRBJ1-2, with no clear D. The CDR3 loop spans 15 amino acids. V was pared by 2 bases and J by 1 base, with 11 bases between. Germline-derived CDR1 and CDR2 are MNHNY and SVGAGI (reference sequence).

This chain links TRBV7-3 with TRBJ2-1; 7 nucleotides align to TRBD1. The CDR3 runs 16 residues. Germline V lookup: CDR1 SGHTA, CDR2 FQGTGA. Losses at the gene ends were 4 bases for V and 0 bases for J; bases not matched to a gene: 6. The CDR3: CASSSTTGVSYNEQFF. CDR3 coding DNA: TGTGCCAGCAGCTCCACTACAGGGGTCTCCTACAATGAGCAGTTCTTC.

This clone was detected a few times. The V and J genes are TRBV27 and TRBJ2-7; D may be TRBD2 (5 bases). The V gene lost 4 bases and the J gene lost 3 bases, with 19 bases spanning the gap. Per germline, CDR1 MNHEY and CDR2 SMNVEV (reference sequence). The CDR3 spans 16 residues. CDR3 sequence: CASSSGGSRALYEQYF. CDR3 sequence (DNA): TGTGCCAGCAGTTCGGGTGGGTCGCGGGCCCTCTACGAGCAGTACTTC.

This clone was observed a single time. This chain connects TRBV6-5 to TRBJ1-2, with TRBD1 identical over 8 bases. From germline, CDR1 is MNHEY and CDR2 SVGAGI. Trimming took 6 bases from V and 8 from J; bases not matched to a gene: 5. The CDR3 runs 12 residues. The CDR3 sequence is CASRQQGEGYTF. In DNA, the CDR3 is TGTGCCAGCAGACAACAGGGGGAGGGCTACACCTTC.

The rearrangement joins TRBV5-4 to TRBJ2-1; TRBD1 matches 12 bases. The CDR3 runs 15 residues. V trimming: 2 bases; J trimming: 9 bases; junction bases outside the gene matches: 6. CDR1 and CDR2 (germline): SGHNT, YYREEE (reference sequence). Here the CDR3 DNA reads TGTGCCAGCAGCTTAGGGGGACAGGGGGCTTTTGAGCAGTTCTTC. Its protein is CASSLGGQGAFEQFF. Drawing the rest from reference TRBV5-4 and TRBJ2-1, the complete variable domain is ETGVTQSPTHLIKTRGQQVTLRCSSQSGHNTVSWYQQALGQGPQFIFQYYREEENGRGNFPPRFSGLQFPNYSSELNVNALELDDSALYLCASSLGGQGAFEQFFGPGTRLTVL.

This chain joins TRBV7-8 and TRBJ1-4; the D gene is possibly TRBD1 (5 bases). Germline V gene sequence: CDR1 SGHVS, CDR2 FQNEAQ. Deletions cut 1 base from V and 10 bases from J, with 16 bases between. The CDR3 runs to 15 residues. The chain's CDR3 is CASSLVPGQFVKLFF. The CDR3 region has the DNA TGTGCCAGCAGCTTAGTTCCAGGGCAATTTGTAAAACTGTTTTTT.

The rearrangement joins TRBV6-5 to TRBJ1-6; perhaps TRBD1 as D (6 bases). CDR1 and CDR2 from the germline V gene are MNHEY and SVGAGI. The CDR3 extends over 15 amino acids. V lost 6 bases and J lost 8, with 17 bases in between. In DNA form, the CDR3 reads TGTGCCAGCAGCCCCGGGACATCCATCTATTCACCCCTCCACTTT. Its protein is CASSPGTSIYSPLHF.

The CDR3 loop reads CASRGTGGYEQYF. In DNA form, the CDR3 reads TGCGCCAGCCGAGGGACAGGAGGTTACGAGCAGTACTTC. The chain has TRBV5-1 and TRBJ2-7; 8 bases map to TRBD1. The CDR3 length is 13 residues. V lost 7 bases, J lost 4 bases, and 7 bases stayed unmatched. The V gene's germline CDR1 is SGHRS and CDR2 YFSETQ.

The sample holds a few counts of this clone. The chain uses TRBV6-5 and TRBJ2-7; maybe TRBD2 (5 bases). Between the trimmed V and J ends, which lost 6 bases and 10 bases, there was a span of 16 bases. Germline V gene data show CDR1 as MNHEY and CDR2 as SVGAGI. This CDR3 region has 12 residues. The CDR3 DNA is TGTGCCAGCAGGCCCGGGGTCGGGGAACAGTACTTC. Translating gives CASRPGVGEQYF.

The chain carries TRBV2 and TRBJ1-6; D is unclear. Trimming took off 0 bases at V and 8 bases at J, with 11 bases between the two ends. Germline CDR1 SNHLY, CDR2 FYNNEI. The CDR3 runs to 15 residues. This CDR3 is CASSEADWGDSPLHF. For the CDR3, the DNA is TGTGCCAGCAGTGAAGCGGATTGGGGAGATTCACCCCTCCACTTT.

The chain employs TRBV9 and TRBJ1-5, with TRBD1 matching 7 bases. This CDR3 is 15 amino acids long. Trimming removed 4 bases from V and 5 bases from J; junction bases left unmatched: 9. From germline, CDR1 is SGDLS and CDR2 YYNGEE. The CDR3 protein is CASSPRGQADQPQHF. In DNA form, the CDR3 reads TGTGCCAGCAGCCCCCGCGGACAGGCAGATCAGCCCCAGCATTTT.